The clone carrying this TCR beta chain was recorded many times. No antigen is known for it. The sample comes from a study of HIV-infected children after antiretroviral therapy interruption. As for the study in general: Interruption-arm sampling covered weeks 0, 12, interruption end (24 or 48), and about 3 years post-study. Study observations and caveats: Minor non-naive CD45RA+ populations, like EMRA or stem memory, might contaminate naive sorts.

RNA-based 3' RACE libraries used unique molecular identifiers. TCRdb re-called the 3' RACE reads with MiXCR, one entry per CDR3 protein. The sample has fewer than 100,000 distinct CDR3 sequences, about 7% seen once; the top ten hold 1% to 1.3%. There are 12 residues in the CDR3. Looked up from germline, CDR1 is KGHSH and CDR2 is LQKENI. The V end lost 4 bases, the J end lost 7 bases, and 10 bases lay between the germline ends. Treatment given: PENTA 11 planned treatment interruption arm or continuous ART arm. Only samples with at least 5 million viable PBMCs qualified. Here the sequenced sample was CD45RA+ CD4+ T cells from PBMCs, pooled from several time points, taken from a donor given antiretroviral therapy, either interrupted or continuous. Subset described: naive CD4+ CD45RA+ CD45RO- T cells. This chain uses TRBV18 with TRBJ1-1; D remains unclear. The clonotype comes from a pool of human donors with HIV. The CDR3 reads CASSQSRDEAFF. The CDR3 DNA reads as TGTGCCAGCTCACAGAGCAGAGATGAAGCTTTCTTT.